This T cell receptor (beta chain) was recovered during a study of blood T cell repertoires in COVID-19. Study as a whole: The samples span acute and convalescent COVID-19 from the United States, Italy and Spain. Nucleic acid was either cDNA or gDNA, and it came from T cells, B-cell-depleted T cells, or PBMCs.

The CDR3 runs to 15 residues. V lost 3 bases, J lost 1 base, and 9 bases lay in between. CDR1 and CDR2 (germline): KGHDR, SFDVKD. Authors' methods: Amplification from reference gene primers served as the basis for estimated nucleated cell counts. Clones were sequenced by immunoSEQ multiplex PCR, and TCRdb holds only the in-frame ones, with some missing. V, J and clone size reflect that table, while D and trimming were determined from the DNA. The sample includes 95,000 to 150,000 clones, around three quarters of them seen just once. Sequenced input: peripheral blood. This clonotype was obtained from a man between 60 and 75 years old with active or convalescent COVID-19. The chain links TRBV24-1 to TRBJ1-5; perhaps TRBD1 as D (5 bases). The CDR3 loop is CATSDKGSSNQPQHF. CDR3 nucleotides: TGTGCCACCAGTGATAAGGGGTCGAGCAATCAGCCCCAGCATTTT.